This is a list of T cell receptor beta chains from one sample in a study of blood T cell repertoires in COVID-19. The method was immunoSEQ multiplex PCR; TCRdb's version includes in-frame clones alone and lacks a portion of them. The top ten hold around 1.6% of the sample, which has around 70,000 clones, around 90% seen once. Input material: peripheral blood. Every receptor here comes from a man between 45 and 60 years old with acute or convalescent COVID-19. CDR3s include the opening cysteine and the closing phenylalanine or tryptophan. A D gene is named only where the DNA matches it firmly. For some rows the clone size is stated as once, few or many, or as a class when expanded; others skip it.

TRBJ1-2 TRBV11-2 - once TGTGCCAGCAGCTTAACAGGGCGCGCTGCCTCCTATGGCTACACCTTC CASSLTGRAASYGYTF
TRBJ2-3 TRBV29-1 - - TGCAGCGTTGAAAAAGGAGTGAACACAGATACGCAGTATTTT CSVEKGVNTDTQYF
TRBJ1-1 TRBV11-3 TRBD1 - TGTGCCAGCAGCCCCCGGCAGGGGGGTGAAGCTTTCTTT CASSPRQGGEAFF
TRBJ1-3 TRBV28 TRBD1 once TGTGCCAGCAGTCTCTCCGGGACAGGGTTACTGTGGTTGGGGAACACCATATATTTT CASSLSGTGLLWLGNTIYF
TRBJ2-7 TRBV10-1 - - TGCGCCAGCAGTGAAGCGGGGACATCCTCCTACGAGCAGTACTTC CASSEAGTSSYEQYF
TRBJ1-6 TRBV2 - - TGTGCCAGCAGTGAAGCCAGAACCAATTCACCCCTCCACTTT CASSEARTNSPLHF
TRBJ1-6 TRBV15 - once TGTGCCACCAGCACCGGGACATTTAATTCACCCCTCCACTTT CATSTGTFNSPLHF
TRBJ1-4 TRBV10-1 - - TGCGCCAGCAGTGAGTCGAGGAGAGGGAATGAAAAACTGTTTTTT CASSESRRGNEKLFF
TRBJ2-1 TRBV3-1/TRBV3-2 - once TGTGCCAGCAGCTATAGCGCTTCCTCCTACAATGAGCAGTTCTTC CASSYSASSYNEQFF
TRBJ1-5 TRBV6-1 TRBD1 - TGTGCCAGCAGTGAATCAGGGGGTAGCAATCAGCCCCAGCATTTT CASSESGGSNQPQHF
TRBJ1-2 TRBV6-5 - few TGTGCCAGCACAACACCCGGGAACTATGGCTACACCTTC CASTTPGNYGYTF
TRBJ2-7 TRBV5-6 TRBD2 - TGTGCCAGCAGCGAAGCGGGACTCCAAGGGGAGCAGTACTTC CASSEAGLQGEQYF
TRBJ1-2 TRBV20-1 TRBD1 - TGCAGTGCTAGTAGGGGAGGACAGGGGGGCATCAACTATGGCTACACCTTC CSASRGGQGGINYGYTF
TRBJ2-3 TRBV15 TRBD1 - TGTGCCACCAGCGTAGGACAGGGGGCCGATACGCAGTATTTT CATSVGQGADTQYF
TRBJ2-3 TRBV3-1/TRBV3-2 - - TGTGCCAGCACAGGGTTGGGCATGACAGATACGCAGTATTTT CASTGLGMTDTQYF
TRBJ1-5 TRBV27 - - TGTGCCAGCAGTTTAAAGAAGGGAAGGGGCCAGCCCCAGCATTTT CASSLKKGRGQPQHF
TRBJ2-1 TRBV11-3 TRBD1 - TGTGCCAGCAGCTTAGCGGACAGGGATGAGCAGTTCTTC CASSLADRDEQFF
TRBJ1-4 TRBV9 - once TGTGCCAGCAGCCCGACCTGGGGGCGGGAAAAACTGTTTTTT CASSPTWGREKLFF
TRBJ2-5 TRBV18 TRBD1 - TGTGCCAGCTCACGTCCGGACAGGGGAGAGACCCAGTACTTC CASSRPDRGETQYF
TRBJ1-1 TRBV19 - - TGTGCCAGTAGAGATAACATGAACACTGAAGCTTTCTTT CASRDNMNTEAFF
TRBJ1-3 TRBV7-9 TRBD1 - TGTGCCAGCAGCTTGACCACAGGGGACGCTGGAAACACCATATATTTT CASSLTTGDAGNTIYF
TRBJ1-2 TRBV25-1 TRBD1 - TGTGCCAGCAGGGGACAGGGTCGAAATGGCTACACCTTC CASRGQGRNGYTF
TRBJ2-7 TRBV7-6 - once TGTGCCAGCAGCCCCAACTTACTCCCGGACAGCCCCGACGAGCAGTACTTC CASSPNLLPDSPDEQYF
TRBJ2-7 TRBV2 - - TGTGCCAGCAGTGGGGACAAACCCTACGAGCAGTACTTC CASSGDKPYEQYF
TRBJ1-6 TRBV5-4 TRBD1 - TGTGCCAGCAGCTTGTCCCGGGACAGGGTTTCACCCCTCCACTTT CASSLSRDRVSPLHF
TRBJ2-3 TRBV6-5 - - TGTGCCAGCAGTTATGGTCGGGGGAGCACAGATACGCAGTATTTT CASSYGRGSTDTQYF
TRBJ2-1 TRBV4-3 TRBD2 - TGCGCCAGCAGCCAAAAAGCCCCCTGGACTAGCGGGGGTTATGAGCAGTTCTTC CASSQKAPWTSGGYEQFF
TRBJ2-3 TRBV9 - once TGTGCCAGCAGCGTAGCTGTGACTAGAACAGATACGCAGTATTTT CASSVAVTRTDTQYF
TRBJ2-2 TRBV28 TRBD2 - TGTGCCAGCAGTTCCGCCCCTCTGGCGGGAGGCATGAACACCGGGGAGCTGTTTTTT CASSSAPLAGGMNTGELFF
TRBJ2-5 TRBV27 TRBD1 - TGTGCCAGCAGTCCCCGACAGGGGGGAAGGGAGACCCAGTACTTC CASSPRQGGRETQYF
TRBJ1-6 TRBV9 - once TGTGCCAGCAGCGTAGGACAGGATAATTCACCCCTCCACTTT CASSVGQDNSPLHF
TRBJ2-2 TRBV7-9 TRBD1 - TGTGCCAGCAGCTCGACAGGGGTAGGCACCGGGGAGCTGTTTTTT CASSSTGVGTGELFF
TRBJ2-6 TRBV7-6 - - TGTGCCAGCAGCTTAGACACCGTCTCTGGGGCCAACGTCCTGACTTTC CASSLDTVSGANVLTF
TRBJ1-1 TRBV7-2 TRBD1 - TGTGCCAGCAGCGAAGCCGGGACAGGGATGGGTGAAGCTTTCTTT CASSEAGTGMGEAFF
TRBJ1-6 TRBV19 TRBD1 - TGTGCCAGTAGTTCACAGGGGGCAGATAATTCACCCCTCCACTTT CASSSQGADNSPLHF
TRBJ2-2 TRBV27 TRBD2 once TGTGCCAGCTCACTAGCGGGGACCGGGGAGCTGTTTTTT CASSLAGTGELFF
TRBJ2-1 TRBV29-1 - - TGCAGCGTTGACTTCGGGTTGGAGCAGTTCTTC CSVDFGLEQFF
TRBJ2-5 TRBV7-3 TRBD1 - TGTGCCAGCAGCCTTGGGACAGGGGGTTGGGAGACCCAGTACTTC CASSLGTGGWETQYF
TRBJ1-2 TRBV7-9 TRBD1 - TGTGCCAGCAGCGCTGCGGGACAGGGGTATGGCTACACCTTC CASSAAGQGYGYTF
TRBJ2-5 TRBV7-9 TRBD2 - TGTGCCAGCAGCGCGAGCGGGGAACCCCAAGAGACCCAGTACTTC CASSASGEPQETQYF
TRBJ2-1 TRBV27 TRBD2 - TGTGCCAGCAGTTCCCGGGGACGGGGGGGCCATGAGCAGTTCTTC CASSSRGRGGHEQFF
TRBJ1-1 TRBV7-2 - - TGTGCCAGCAGCTATCGGGGATTCCCTGAAGCTTTCTTT CASSYRGFPEAFF
TRBJ1-5 TRBV6-2/TRBV6-3 - - TGTGCCAGCAGTTTTAACAGGGCTGGCCAGCCCCAGCATTTT CASSFNRAGQPQHF
TRBJ2-7 TRBV20-1 TRBD2 - TGCAGTGCTAGTTACTCAGCGGGAGCGAGCTACGAGCAGTACTTC CSASYSAGASYEQYF
TRBJ1-1 TRBV6-5 - once TGTGCCAGCAGTTCTGCCGCGGGGGGCACTGAAGCTTTCTTT CASSSAAGGTEAFF
TRBJ2-2 TRBV14 TRBD2 once TGTGCCAGCAGCCAAGCGTCGGCTAGCGGGTCCTTCACCGGGGAGCTGTTTTTT CASSQASASGSFTGELFF
TRBJ1-4 TRBV7-2 - - TGTGCCAGCAGCTTAAACGGGGGTCGGTGGTTCGAAAAACTGTTTTTT CASSLNGGRWFEKLFF
TRBJ2-7 TRBV7-9 - - TGTGCCAGCAGCTTAGGGGGAGACCGCTCCTACGAGCAGTACTTC CASSLGGDRSYEQYF
TRBJ1-3 TRBV6-1 - once TGTGCCAGCAGTGAAGTAGCCGGGAGGACTGGAAACACCATATATTTT CASSEVAGRTGNTIYF
TRBJ1-6 TRBV7-4 TRBD1 - TGTGCCAGCAGCACTCTCAACAGGGGCGAGCCAAGGGTCGGCGGATATTCACCCCTCCACTTT CASSTLNRGEPRVGGYSPLHF
TRBJ1-2 TRBV9 - - TGTGCCAGCAGCACTCGAGACAGACCTGATGGCTACACCTTC CASSTRDRPDGYTF
TRBJ2-2 TRBV5-1 TRBD1 - TGCGCCAGCAGCTTGACAGGGGCCGGGGAGCTGTTTTTT CASSLTGAGELFF
TRBJ1-5 TRBV3-1/TRBV3-2 - - TGTGCCAGCAGCGCTCGGGGGAGCAATCAGCCCCAGCATTTT CASSARGSNQPQHF
TRBJ2-2 TRBV10-3 TRBD2 - TGTGCCATCAGTCTTAGCGGGAGCACCGGGGAGCTGTTTTTT CAISLSGSTGELFF
TRBJ1-2 TRBV25-1 - - TGTGCCAGCAGTCTCGGGACTAACTATGGCTACACCTTC CASSLGTNYGYTF
TRBJ1-4 TRBV21-1 - - TGTGCCAGCACCGACAGGGGGCGCGATGAAAAACTGTTTTTT CASTDRGRDEKLFF
TRBJ2-3 TRBV10-3 TRBD1 - TGTGCCATCAGTGAGACGGGGGACAGGGGGGTCACAGATACGCAGTATTTT CAISETGDRGVTDTQYF
TRBJ2-1 TRBV5-4 TRBD1 - TGTGCCAGCAGCTTGGTCCACAGGGGTGAGGTGTTCTTC CASSLVHRGEVFF
TRBJ1-4 TRBV6-6 TRBD1 - TGTGCCAGCAGTCCGCGACAGGGGTGGAGGGAAAAACTGTTTTTT CASSPRQGWREKLFF
TRBJ1-2 TRBV7-9 TRBD1 - TGTGCCAGCAGCCGAGGGACAGGGTACTACACCTTC CASSRGTGYYTF